The sequence of this T cell receptor (beta chain) was determined in a study of cytomegalovirus exposure and HLA in healthy donors. Whole-study results and caveats: The listing of roughly 160 TCR beta chains classed them as cytomegalovirus-associated.

Both 60 Vbeta primers and 13 Jbeta primers went into the PCR. This table comes from immunoSEQ multiplex PCR, and its TCRdb copy is limited to in-frame clones, with some not included. The sample yields some 150,000 clones, approximately 80% seen once. As regards this clone: Its antigen is still unknown.

The receptor was derived from a woman in her thirties in good health and CMV-seropositive. The specimen was PBMCs.

The chain's CDR3 is CASSPPGSGGPNEQFF. CDR3 DNA: TGTGCCAGCAGCCCTCCAGGTAGCGGGGGCCCCAATGAGCAGTTCTTC. The V gene is TRBV7-3, the J gene TRBJ2-1; 9 nucleotides match TRBD2. The CDR3 loop spans 16 amino acids. V lost 5 bases, J lost 6 bases, and 11 bases stayed unmatched. CDR1 is SGHTA, CDR2 FQGTGA, per germline.